This T cell receptor (beta chain) was observed in a study of blood T cell repertoires in COVID-19. Study summary: Sites across the United States, Italy and Spain contributed samples from acute and convalescent COVID-19. The cDNA or gDNA used as material had been derived from T cells, B-cell-depleted T cells, or PBMCs.

This clone was seen once. Methods used by the authors: By means of reference gene primer amplification, nucleated cell counts were estimated. Libraries were prepared by immunoSEQ multiplex PCR; TCRdb keeps only in-frame clonotypes and omits some of them. The D gene and trimming were derived from the DNA, and the V and J assignments and clone size from that table. The repertoire includes about 280,000 clones, approximately 91% of them detected once, and less than 10% sits in the top ten. V was trimmed by 0 bases and J by 7 bases, leaving 16 bases between them. From germline, CDR1 is SQVTM and CDR2 ANQGSEA. The CDR3 spans 14 residues.

This TCR was sampled from a man aged 18-30 years with active or convalescent COVID-19. The genes are TRBV29-1 and TRBJ2-7; D might be TRBD1 (6 bases). Sequencing was done on a sample of peripheral blood. CDR3 sequence reads: CSVEEEQGRKEQYF. The DNA of the CDR3 is TGCAGCGTTGAAGAGGAACAGGGACGGAAAGAGCAGTACTTC.